The clone carrying this TCR beta chain was seen more than once but under ten times. Its matching antigen is unknown. A read error is possible here, since a much larger clone lies one base away. The germline V and J ends were trimmed by 9 bases and 1 base, with 14 bases remaining between them. Per the germline V gene, CDR1 is SGHKS and CDR2 is YYEKEE (reference sequence). The CDR3 totals 14 residues. The entry originates in a study of blood T cells in healthy people across ages. Study results and caveats: Diversity of TCR beta per million T cells declined in a roughly linear way with age.

A J-beta primer mix and a sample-barcoded 5' primer were used in a second PCR of roughly 7 to 12 cycles. TCRdb itself ran the 5' RACE reads through MiXCR, one entry per CDR3 protein. The profile shows about 650,000 distinct CDR3 sequences, roughly 32% of them singletons. The J gene is TRBJ2-1, the V gene TRBV5-5, with D unclear. The specimen sequenced was blood. The TCR sequence derives from a woman aged 80 or over in good health. Written as DNA, the CDR3 is TGTGCCAACAAGCTCGGCACGTCCTACAATGAGCAGTTCTTC. This encodes CANKLGTSYNEQFF.